This is a list of T cell receptor beta chains from one sample in a study of blood T cell repertoires in COVID-19. Sequenced by immunoSEQ multiplex PCR; TCRdb stores in-frame clones only, minus some. The sample comprises around 360,000 clones, around 87% of which are singletons, and about 10% rests with the top ten. The sample taken for sequencing was peripheral blood. These receptors originate from a woman aged 30 to 39 with COVID-19, enrolled during active disease. Each CDR3 is given with its conserved first and last residue. D genes are given only for firm matches. Only some rows state a clone size, as once, few, many or a class for expanded clones.

TRBD2	TRBJ2-5	TRBV11-3	.	TGTGCCAGCAGCTTGGGGACTAGCTCCGCGGAGACCCAGTACTTC	CASSLGTSSAETQYF
.	TRBJ2-2	TRBV5-5	once	TGTGCCAGCAGCTTCAGGCAGGGTCCCCAAGGCGGGGAGCTGTTTTTT	CASSFRQGPQGGELFF
TRBD2	TRBJ2-1	TRBV28	once	TGTGCCAGCAGGGCACCGTTGACTAGCGGGAGAGGGGGGCGGTTCTTC	CASRAPLTSGRGGRFF
TRBD1	TRBJ2-2	TRBV6-5	once	TGTGCCAGCAGTTCCGGACAGGGAGTAGCCGGGGAGCTGTTTTTT	CASSSGQGVAGELFF
.	TRBJ2-3	TRBV20-1	.	TGCAGTGCTAGTGGTATAGCGGCGAGCACAGATACGCAGTATTTT	CSASGIAASTDTQYF
.	TRBJ2-5	TRBV4-3	.	TGCGCCAGCAGCCTCGCCCTTCCGGGAGTGGGAGAGACCCAGTACTTC	CASSLALPGVGETQYF
.	TRBJ2-1	TRBV5-4	.	TGTGCCAGCAGCTTGGTGCGCTCTCGCGGTGAGCAGTTCTTC	CASSLVRSRGEQFF
TRBD1	TRBJ1-6	TRBV30	.	TGTGCCTGGACTCAAGGGACAGCTATGAGCTCCTATAATTCACCCCTCCACTTT	CAWTQGTAMSSYNSPLHF
TRBD2	TRBJ2-7	TRBV10-2	.	TGCGCCAGCACCGCAGCGGGAGCCTACGAGCAGTACTTC	CASTAAGAYEQYF
.	TRBJ1-1	TRBV3-1/TRBV3-2	once	TGTGCCAGCAGCCAAGGTACAGGGAGTAAGGCTTTCTTT	CASSQGTGSKAFF
TRBD1	TRBJ1-1	TRBV5-5	.	TGTGCCAGCAGCTGCGGGACAGGACAGCTTTTGAACACTGAAGCTTTCTTT	CASSCGTGQLLNTEAFF
.	TRBJ2-2	TRBV24-1	.	TGTGCCACCAGTGATTTGGGCCTGGGGGCAAACACCGGGGAGCTGTTTTTT	CATSDLGLGANTGELFF
.	TRBJ2-1	TRBV25-1	.	TGTGCCAGGATGATGCGGAGCTCCTACAATGAGCAGTTCTTC	CARMMRSSYNEQFF
.	TRBJ2-7	TRBV20-1	.	TGCAGTGCTAGGGGGCACGAGCAGTACTTC	CSARGHEQYF
.	TRBJ1-1	TRBV2	.	TGTGCCAGCAGTTTTGAGGCCGAGAACACTGAAGCTTTCTTT	CASSFEAENTEAFF
.	TRBJ1-5	TRBV6-6	.	TGTGCCAGCAGTTATTCTAAGGGGATTCAGCCCCAGCATTTT	CASSYSKGIQPQHF
.	TRBJ2-3	TRBV19	few	TGTGCCAGTAGTCAGAATCCAGGGGACCGCACAGATACGCAGTATTTT	CASSQNPGDRTDTQYF
.	TRBJ1-5	TRBV28	.	TGTGCCAGCAGTTTAGGTCGGTCGCCCCAGCATTTT	CASSLGRSPQHF
TRBD1	TRBJ2-7	TRBV28	.	TGTGCCAGCAGACCCCCGGGACAGGGGACATTGAAGTACTTC	CASRPPGQGTLKYF
TRBD1	TRBJ1-3	TRBV30	.	TGTGCCGGGACAGGGGCCCCCTCTGGAAACACCATATATTTT	CAGTGAPSGNTIYF
TRBD1	TRBJ2-7	TRBV5-6	.	TGTGCCAGCAGACTACTCAGGGGGTGGACCTACGAGCAGTACTTC	CASRLLRGWTYEQYF
.	TRBJ1-4	TRBV5-4	.	TGTGCCAGCAGCTTCGGAGGCCACGAAAAACTGTTTTTT	CASSFGGHEKLFF
.	TRBJ2-2	TRBV4-1	.	TGCGCCAGCAGCCAAGATTCCCTACTGGCGGTAGCCGGGGAGCTGTTTTTT	CASSQDSLLAVAGELFF
.	TRBJ2-3	TRBV10-3	once	TGTGCCATCAGTGTGTCAGCCTCTAGCACAGATACGCAGTATTTT	CAISVSASSTDTQYF
.	TRBJ2-7	TRBV29-1	.	TGCAGCGTTGGGGTCGGGAGCTACGAGCAGTACTTC	CSVGVGSYEQYF
TRBD1	TRBJ1-6	TRBV2	.	TGTGCCAGCCTGTCCCGGGACAGGGAGTTGGGATCACCCCTCCACTTT	CASLSRDRELGSPLHF